These 22 T cell receptor beta chains share one sample of origin, sequenced in a study of identical twins. TCRdb redid the calling of the 5' RACE reads with MiXCR, one entry per CDR3 protein. The table records 250,000 or so distinct CDR3 sequences, roughly 7% of them present only once. The same data also went into a second study, on yellow fever vaccine responses in identical twins.

The sequencing sample was made of memory (CD45RO+) T cells sorted from blood. The source of these receptors is a woman younger than 35 in good health.

This chain connects TRBV6-1 to TRBJ2-3; D call uncertain. The CDR3 runs 16 residues. Between the trimmed V and J ends, which lost 8 bases and 0 bases, there was a span of 18 bases. From germline, CDR1 is MNHNS and CDR2 SASEGT. The CDR3 DNA follows: TGTGCCAGCGCACCCTCCTTATGGAGTAGCACAGATACGCAGTATTTT. Its protein is CASAPSLWSSTDTQYF.

The table lists this clonotype with a few counts. CDR3 in amino acids: CASSLGGASRQETQYF. For the CDR3, the DNA is TGTGCCAGCAGTTTGGGGGGGGCGAGTCGCCAAGAGACCCAGTACTTC. This chain joins TRBV2 and TRBJ2-5; possible D gene TRBD2, 7 bases. V lost 5 bases, J lost 1 base, and 17 bases lay in between. Germline values: CDR1 SNHLY, CDR2 FYNNEI. This CDR3 is built from 16 residues. The full variable domain, its missing parts supplied by reference TRBV2 and TRBJ2-5, is EPEVTQTPSHQVTQMGQEVILRCVPISNHLYFYWYRQILGQKVEFLVSFYNNEISEKSEIFDDQFSVERPDGSNFTLKIRSTKLEDSAMYFCASSLGGASRQETQYFGPGTRLLVL.

This clonotype was seen repeatedly, ten times or more. This chain links TRBV7-8 with TRBJ2-5, with TRBD2 matching 10 bases. Per the germline V gene, CDR1 is SGHVS and CDR2 is FQNEAQ. The V and J ends lost 5 bases and 0 bases, in that order; junction bases with no gene match: 3. This CDR3 spans 15 amino acids. This chain's CDR3 is CASSRTSGNQETQYF. CDR3 coding DNA: TGTGCCAGCAGCAGGACTAGCGGAAACCAAGAGACCCAGTACTTC.

The rearrangement links TRBV2 to TRBJ2-7; D is undetermined. The CDR3 length is 12 residues. Trimming took off 7 bases at V and 4 bases at J, with 11 bases between the two ends. Germline CDR1 SNHLY, CDR2 FYNNEI. The CDR3: CASTQKRYEQYV. DNA for the CDR3: TGTGCCAGCACACAGAAACGGTACGAGCAGTACGTC.

V usage is TRBV2 and J usage is TRBJ2-4; 11 bases line up with TRBD2. The CDR3 extends over 13 amino acids. Germline V gene data show CDR1 as SNHLY and CDR2 as FYNNEI. The V and J ends lost 11 bases and 6 bases, in that order; junction bases with no gene match: 6. The CDR3 DNA reads as TGTGCCCTTACTGGACTAGCGGGAAACATTCAGTACTTC. Amino acids: CALTGLAGNIQYF.

The V and J genes are TRBV18 and TRBJ2-1, with TRBD1 matching over 11 bases. V lost 0 bases and J lost 3; bases outside the gene matches: 1. The germline V gene has CDR1 KGHSH and CDR2 LQKENI. CDR3 length: 16 residues. The CDR3 spells CASSPPGTGGYNEQFF. CDR3 DNA sequence: TGTGCCAGCTCACCACCTGGGACAGGGGGCTACAATGAGCAGTTCTTC.

This rearrangement joins TRBV4-1 to TRBJ1-6; D perhaps matches TRBD1 (5 bases). This CDR3 comprises 14 residues. CDR1 MGHRA and CDR2 YSYEKL come from the germline V gene. Trimming removed 8 bases from V and 5 bases from J, with 13 bases in between. In DNA form, the CDR3 reads TGCGCCAGCTCGGGGACGGGGAATAATTCACCCCTCCACTTT. Protein: CASSGTGNNSPLHF.

V is TRBV7-9 and J is TRBJ2-3; D may correspond to TRBD1 or TRBD2 (5 bases each). The CDR3 sequence is 14 residues long. Deletions cut 4 bases from V and 10 bases from J, with 18 bases between. Germline-derived CDR1 and CDR2 are SEHNR and FQNEAQ (reference sequence). The CDR3 coding sequence is TGTGCCAGCAGCTCCCCCGGCGTGGGGGTAGCGCAGTATTTT. Translated, it gives CASSSPGVGVAQYF.

In its sample, this clonotype was seen many times. V gene TRBV18 combines with J gene TRBJ2-7; 7 nucleotides match TRBD1. J lost 6 bases, V lost 6 bases, and 11 bases had no gene match. Germline V lookup: CDR1 KGHSH, CDR2 LQKENI. CDR3 length: 14 amino acids. Here the CDR3 reads CASSHREGAREQYV. The CDR3 DNA follows: TGTGCCAGCTCCCATCGTGAGGGGGCGCGCGAGCAGTACGTC.

This clonotype was detected only a few times. The gene calls are TRBV14 and TRBJ2-2; no reliable D call. This CDR3 has 14 amino acids. Germline CDR1 SGHDN, CDR2 FVKESK. V was cut by 7 bases and J by 5 bases, with 14 bases left in between. CDR3 nucleotide sequence: TGTGCCAGCACCGCAAATGACGTGACCGGGGAGCTGTTTTTT. This translates into CASTANDVTGELFF. The full variable domain, in which reference TRBV14 and TRBJ2-2 provide the parts outside the CDR3, is EAGVTQFPSHSVIEKGQTVTLRCDPISGHDNLYWYRRVMGKEIKFLLHFVKESKQDESGMPNNRFLAERTGGTYSTLKVQPAELEDSGVYFCASTANDVTGELFFGEGSRLTVL.

V and J are TRBV6-4 and TRBJ2-1; 9 bases line up with TRBD2. Trimming removed 6 bases from V and 7 bases from J; junction bases left unmatched: 7. Germline CDR1 reads MRHNA; CDR2 reads SNTAGT. This CDR3 has 14 residues. Here the CDR3 reads CASSAGTSTNEQFF. The DNA of the CDR3 is TGTGCCAGCAGCGCCGGGACTAGCACGAATGAGCAGTTCTTC.

The V and J genes are TRBV5-1 and TRBJ1-4; the D is unclear. V was pared by 0 bases and J by 5 bases, with 5 bases between. The V gene's germline CDR1 is SGHRS and CDR2 YFSETQ. The CDR3 has 13 residues. The chain's CDR3 is CASSLVGNEKLFF. In DNA form, the CDR3 reads TGCGCCAGCAGCTTGGTCGGGAATGAAAAACTGTTTTTT.

In this sample, this clonotype turned up a few times. This chain uses TRBV20-1 with TRBJ2-2; 7 bases are shared with TRBD2. Germline V gene data show CDR1 as DFQATT and CDR2 as SNEGSKA (reference sequence). The CDR3 is 15 residues long. The V segment lost 1 base and the J segment 2 bases; nucleotides outside the gene matches: 4. The CDR3 reads CSARVGGINTGELFF. The CDR3 DNA reads as TGCAGTGCTAGAGTGGGAGGGATTAACACCGGGGAGCTGTTTTTT.

This clonotype was seen ten or more times. V and J are TRBV7-6 and TRBJ2-1; TRBD2 matches 12 bases. V shed 5 bases, J shed 6 bases, and the junction held 5 bases outside the gene matches. The CDR3 has 15 residues. Germline CDR1 reads SGHVS; CDR2 reads FNYEAQ. CDR3 in DNA: TGTGCCAGCAGCCTGGGACTAGCGGGCATCAATGAGCAGTTCTTC. Translating it yields CASSLGLAGINEQFF.

This clonotype was found many times. This chain joins TRBV12-3 or TRBV12-4 and TRBJ2-1, with D unresolved. The CDR3 is made up of 11 amino acids. Trimming took off 6 bases at V and 8 bases at J, with 8 bases between the two ends. In DNA form, the CDR3 reads TGTGCCAGCAGCATTCAATATGAGCAGTTCTTC. It specifies CASSIQYEQFF.

In this sample, this clonotype turned up a few times. The J gene is TRBJ1-5, the V gene TRBV19, with no clear D. The CDR3 spans 16 residues. Trimming stripped 3 bases from V and 5 bases from J, with 17 bases between. Germline CDR1 and CDR2: LNHDA and SQIVND (reference sequence). CDR3 DNA: TGTGCCAGTAGTATCCACTTAACCCTATGGGATCAGCCCCAGCATTTT. It translates to CASSIHLTLWDQPQHF.

The table lists this clonotype with a few counts. The chain combines TRBV20-1 with TRBJ2-5; D is uncertain. The V end was cut by 6 bases, the J end by 0 bases, with 11 bases between. Germline V gene lookup returns CDR1 DFQATT and CDR2 SNEGSKA (reference sequence). The CDR3 extends over 13 amino acids. Written as DNA, the CDR3 is TGCAGTGCCACGGACCTAAACCAAGAGACCCAGTACTTC. This translates into CSATDLNQETQYF.

This clonotype was picked up a small number of times. The V call is TRBV2, the J call TRBJ2-2; D is perhaps TRBD1 (6 bases). Trimming removed 4 bases at V and 4 bases at J, with 10 bases between. The CDR3 consists of 14 residues. Looked up from germline, CDR1 is SNHLY and CDR2 is FYNNEI. The CDR3 DNA sequence: TGTGCCAGCAGTGGTCAGGGGAGCACCGGGGAGCTGTTTTTT. Amino acids: CASSGQGSTGELFF.

This clonotype was seen repeatedly, ten times or more. The chain uses TRBV6-1 and TRBJ2-6; a weak D match, TRBD2 (5 bases). V shed 6 bases and J shed 0 bases, with 18 bases lying between them. CDR3 length equals 18 residues. Germline assignment: CDR1 MNHNS and CDR2 SASEGT. CDR3 DNA: TGTGCCAGCAGCCTACAGTACCGAGCGGTCTCTGGGGCCAACGTCCTGACTTTC. Translating it yields CASSLQYRAVSGANVLTF.

At least ten counts were recorded for this clonotype. The chain joins TRBV3-1 to TRBJ1-3; 9 nucleotides align to TRBD1. CDR1 is LGHDT and CDR2 is YNNKEL in the germline V gene (reference sequence). The CDR3 covers 16 residues. The ends lost 1 base at V and 4 bases at J; junction bases unmatched: 5. The CDR3: CASSQGTGAVGNTIYF. The CDR3 region has the DNA TGTGCCAGCAGCCAAGGGACAGGGGCTGTCGGAAACACCATATATTTT.

This clonotype was recorded many times. CDR3 DNA: TGTGCCAGCAGTGGTCGACAGGGGACCGTTCGGGAGACCCAGTACTTC. It codes for CASSGRQGTVRETQYF. The chain carries TRBV27 and TRBJ2-5; 8 nucleotides line up with TRBD1. Unmatched junction bases numbered 13, after V lost 5 bases and J lost 5 bases. The germline V gene has CDR1 MNHEY and CDR2 SMNVEV (reference sequence). CDR3 length: 16 amino acids.

This chain joins TRBV7-9 and TRBJ2-2; D gene uncertain. The length of the CDR3 is 14 residues. Trimming shortened V by 5 bases and J by 3 bases, and 10 bases separated the two germline ends. Germline V lookup: CDR1 SEHNR, CDR2 FQNEAQ (reference sequence). Written as DNA, the CDR3 is TGTGCCAGCAGCAGAGATGAGGACACCGGGGAGCTGTTTTTT. Translated, it gives CASSRDEDTGELFF. Full variable domain (outside the CDR3, taken from reference TRBV7-9 and TRBJ2-2): DTGVSQNPRHKITKRGQNVTFRCDPISEHNRLYWYRQTLGQGPEFLTYFQNEAQLEKSRLLSDRFSAERPKGSFSTLEIQRTEQGDSAMYLCASSRDEDTGELFFGEGSRLTVL.